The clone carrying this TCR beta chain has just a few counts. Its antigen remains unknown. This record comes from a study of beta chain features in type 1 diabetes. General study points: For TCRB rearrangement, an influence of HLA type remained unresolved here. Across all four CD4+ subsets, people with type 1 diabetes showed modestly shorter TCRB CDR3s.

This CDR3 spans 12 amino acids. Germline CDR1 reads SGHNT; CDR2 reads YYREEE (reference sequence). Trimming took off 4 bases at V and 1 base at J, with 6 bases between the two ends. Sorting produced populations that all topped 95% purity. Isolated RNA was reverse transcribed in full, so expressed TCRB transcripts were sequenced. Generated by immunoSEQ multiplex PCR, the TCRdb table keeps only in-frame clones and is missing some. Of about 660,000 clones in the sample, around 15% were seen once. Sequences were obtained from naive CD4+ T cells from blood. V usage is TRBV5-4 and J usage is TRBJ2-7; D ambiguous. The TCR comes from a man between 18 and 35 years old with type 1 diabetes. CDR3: CASSIVSYEQYF. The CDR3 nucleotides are TGTGCCAGCAGCATTGTTTCCTACGAGCAGTACTTC.